The next 17 T cell receptor beta chains were all read from a single sample in a study of CD8 T cells in ankylosing spondylitis. TCRdb used MiXCR to reprocess the 5' RACE reads, holding one entry per CDR3 protein. Of about 170,000 distinct CDR3 sequences detected, approximately 16% appear once; the ten largest clones hold approximately 7.6%. Sample: blood, either unsorted or a sorted T cell fraction (not recorded which). These receptors came from a male donor with ankylosing spondylitis or in good health (not recorded which).

This clonotype occurred a few times. This chain connects TRBV7-6 to TRBJ2-3; 10 nucleotides agree with TRBD2. V shed 5 bases, J shed 1 base, and the junction held 15 bases outside the gene matches. The CDR3 totals 19 residues. Germline V lookup: CDR1 SGHVS, CDR2 FNYEAQ. The chain's CDR3 is CASSKTSGLRPGGTDTQYF. The CDR3 nucleotides read TGTGCCAGCAGCAAGACTAGCGGGCTGCGCCCGGGGGGCACAGATACGCAGTATTTT. The variable domain in full, with the rest retrieved from reference TRBV7-6 and TRBJ2-3, is GAGVSQSPRYKVTKRGQDVALRCDPISGHVSLYWYRQALGQGPEFLTYFNYEAQQDKSGLPNDRFSAERPEGSISTLTIQRTEQRDSAMYRCASSKTSGLRPGGTDTQYFGPGTRLTVL.

This clonotype has just a few counts. The rearrangement links TRBV10-1 to TRBJ2-1; possible D gene TRBD2, 5 bases. This CDR3 spans 14 amino acids. Trimming cost V 2 bases and J 13 bases, with 18 bases left between them. In germline, CDR1 is WNHNN, CDR2 SYGVQD (reference sequence). For the CDR3, the DNA is TGCGCCAGCAGTGAGCCCTACCTGCCGGGGAGACAGTTCTTC. Amino acids: CASSEPYLPGRQFF.

The chain carries TRBV2 and TRBJ2-5, with 12 bases fitting TRBD2. The ends lost 8 bases at V and 4 bases at J; junction bases unmatched: 8. This CDR3 contains 15 residues. CDR1 is SNHLY and CDR2 is FYNNEI in the germline V gene. The CDR3 sequence: CASVRLAGAGETQYF. The CDR3 DNA sequence: TGTGCCAGCGTAAGACTAGCGGGAGCGGGAGAGACCCAGTACTTC. The whole variable domain, remainder taken from reference TRBV2 and TRBJ2-5, is EPEVTQTPSHQVTQMGQEVILRCVPISNHLYFYWYRQILGQKVEFLVSFYNNEISEKSEIFDDQFSVERPDGSNFTLKIRSTKLEDSAMYFCASVRLAGAGETQYFGPGTRLLVL.

The rearrangement links TRBV7-9 to TRBJ2-7; perhaps TRBD2 as D (6 bases). The V gene lost 3 bases and the J gene lost 2 bases, with 11 bases spanning the gap. CDR1 is SEHNR, CDR2 FQNEAQ, per germline (reference sequence). The CDR3 length is 14 residues. The CDR3 sequence is CASSFPGLTYEQYF. The CDR3 DNA follows: TGTGCCAGCAGCTTCCCGGGACTCACCTACGAGCAGTACTTC.

Only a few counts were recorded for this clonotype. The chain has TRBV5-1 and TRBJ1-1, with a tentative D call TRBD1 (6 bases). In germline, CDR1 is SGHRS, CDR2 YFSETQ. The ends were cut back, 3 bases at V and 6 bases at J, with 15 bases in the middle. This CDR3 has 14 residues. Written as DNA, the CDR3 is TGCGCCAGCAGCTCTACAGGGACGGGGGCTGAAGCTTTCTTT. It encodes CASSSTGTGAEAFF. Variable domain in full (rest from reference TRBV5-1 and TRBJ1-1): KAGVTQTPRYLIKTRGQQVTLSCSPISGHRSVSWYQQTPGQGLQFLFEYFSETQRNKGNFPGRFSGRQFSNSRSEMNVSTLELGDSALYLCASSSTGTGAEAFFGQGTRLTVV.

This clonotype was seen at least ten times. The chain joins TRBV2 to TRBJ2-1, with 9 bases that match TRBD1. Germline V CDR1 and CDR2: SNHLY, FYNNEI. After removal of 7 bases from V and 8 bases from J, the junction contained 9 bases not matched to a gene. The CDR3 extends over 14 amino acids. The CDR3: CASKRDRERDEQFF. The CDR3 DNA reads as TGTGCCAGCAAACGGGACAGGGAGCGGGATGAGCAGTTCTTC.

This clonotype was observed many times. The V gene is TRBV7-2, the J gene TRBJ2-1; 8 bases are a match to TRBD2. Trimming at V came to 5 bases and at J to 1 base, leaving 4 bases not matched to a gene. Germline V lookup: CDR1 SGHTA, CDR2 FQGNSA. The CDR3 loop spans 15 amino acids. For the CDR3, the DNA is TGTGCCAGCAGCATTAGCGGGGTTTCCTACAATGAGCAGTTCTTC. It specifies CASSISGVSYNEQFF. Full variable domain (outside the CDR3, taken from reference TRBV7-2 and TRBJ2-1): GAGVSQSPSNKVTEKGKDVELRCDPISGHTALYWYRQSLGQGLEFLIYFQGNSAPDKSGLPSDRFSAERTGGSVSTLTIQRTQQEDSAVYLCASSISGVSYNEQFFGPGTRLTVL.

This clonotype was counted many times. V usage is TRBV5-1 and J usage is TRBJ2-7, with D possibly being TRBD1 (5 bases). CDR3 length equals 13 residues. The V gene lost 5 bases and the J gene lost 7 bases, with 16 bases spanning the gap. Germline V gene lookup returns CDR1 SGHRS and CDR2 YFSETQ. CDR3 loop: CASSIRVTGEQYF. The CDR3 region has the DNA TGCGCCAGCAGTATCAGGGTAACGGGTGAGCAGTACTTC.

This chain joins TRBV18 and TRBJ2-2; TRBD1 matches at 7 bases. From germline, CDR1 is KGHSH and CDR2 LQKENI. The CDR3 extends over 16 amino acids. The V and J ends lost 2 bases and 0 bases, in that order; junction bases with no gene match: 3. The CDR3 sequence is CASSPAGGSNTGELFF. For the CDR3, the DNA is TGTGCCAGCTCACCAGCAGGGGGATCGAACACCGGGGAGCTGTTTTTT.

This clonotype was seen a handful of times. The J gene is TRBJ2-5, the V gene TRBV20-1, with D unresolved. The ends were cut back, 5 bases at V and 0 bases at J, with 13 bases in the middle. Germline CDR1 and CDR2: DFQATT and SNEGSKA (reference sequence). This CDR3 comprises 14 residues. The CDR3 bases are TGCAGTGCTGGCCCCCCCGGACACCAAGAGACCCAGTACTTC. Translating gives CSAGPPGHQETQYF.

This clonotype was observed a few times. The germline gene is not matched at one end of the junction; a read error may be the cause. The chain is built from TRBV6-6 and TRBJ2-1, with 8 bases matching TRBD1. The germline V gene encodes CDR1 MNHNY and CDR2 SVGAGI (reference sequence). This CDR3 is 9 amino acids long. CDR3 in DNA: TGTGCCAGCAGCGACAACAGGGGGTTC. Protein: CASSDNRGF.

The chain couples TRBV9 to TRBJ2-1, with 12 bases that match TRBD2. With V trimmed by 0 bases and J by 6 bases, 7 bases remained unmatched. The germline V gene encodes CDR1 SGDLS and CDR2 YYNGEE. The CDR3 totals 17 residues. DNA for the CDR3: TGTGCCAGCAGCGTAGCCAGTTCACTAGCGGGAGGCAATGAGCAGTTCTTC. Translation gives CASSVASSLAGGNEQFF.

This clonotype occurred a few times. The V call is TRBV5-1, the J call TRBJ1-5; D is uncertain. This CDR3 is 15 amino acids long. Germline values: CDR1 SGHRS, CDR2 YFSETQ. Trimming left V 0 bases short and J 1 base short, with 8 bases between. CDR3 loop: CASSLEDGSNQPQHF. The DNA for the CDR3 is TGCGCCAGCAGCTTGGAGGACGGGAGCAATCAGCCCCAGCATTTT.

The genes are TRBV30 and TRBJ2-1; D unclear. The ends were cut back, 2 bases at V and 8 bases at J, with 7 bases in the middle. The germline V gene encodes CDR1 GTSNPN and CDR2 SVGIG (reference sequence). The CDR3 is 11 residues long. The CDR3 protein is CAWSSLHEQFF. The CDR3 coding sequence is TGTGCCTGGAGTTCTTTGCATGAGCAGTTCTTC.

The CDR3 nucleotides are TGTGCCAGCGGCCCACAGGAAAAACTGTTTTTT. Its protein is CASGPQEKLFF. V gene TRBV2 combines with J gene TRBJ1-4; D remains unclear. CDR1 SNHLY and CDR2 FYNNEI come from the germline V gene. The CDR3 runs 11 residues. V lost 8 bases and J 8 bases, leaving 9 bases between the germline ends.

This chain links TRBV7-2 with TRBJ2-2; 7 bases map to TRBD1. Germline assignment: CDR1 SGHTA and CDR2 FQGNSA. The CDR3 sequence is 15 residues long. V was pared by 4 bases and J by 3 bases, with 5 bases of the junction left unmatched. The CDR3 DNA sequence: TGTGCCAGCAGCTACGACAGGGTGGACACCGGGGAGCTGTTTTTT. Amino acid sequence: CASSYDRVDTGELFF.

The sample holds many counts of this clonotype. V is TRBV20-1 and J is TRBJ1-3, with a tentative D call TRBD1 (6 bases). This CDR3 comprises 15 residues. Germline assignment: CDR1 DFQATT and CDR2 SNEGSKA (reference sequence). Deletions cut 6 bases from V and 0 bases from J, with 15 bases between. The CDR3 here is CSAGGAEISGNTIYF. In nucleotides, the CDR3 is TGCAGTGCCGGGGGGGCCGAGATCTCTGGAAACACCATATATTTT.